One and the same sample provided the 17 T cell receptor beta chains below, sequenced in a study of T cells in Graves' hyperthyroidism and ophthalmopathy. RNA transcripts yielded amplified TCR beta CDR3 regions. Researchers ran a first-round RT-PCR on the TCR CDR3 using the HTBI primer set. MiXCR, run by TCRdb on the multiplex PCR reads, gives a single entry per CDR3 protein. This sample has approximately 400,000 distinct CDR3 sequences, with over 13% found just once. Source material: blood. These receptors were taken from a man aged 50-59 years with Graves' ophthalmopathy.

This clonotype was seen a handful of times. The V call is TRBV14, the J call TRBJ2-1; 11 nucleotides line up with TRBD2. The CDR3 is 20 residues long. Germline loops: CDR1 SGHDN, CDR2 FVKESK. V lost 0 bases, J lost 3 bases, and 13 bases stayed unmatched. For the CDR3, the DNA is TGTGCCAGCAGCCAAGATCCCCGGTTTAGCGGGAGGGGGCTCTACAATGAGCAGTTCTTC. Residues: CASSQDPRFSGRGLYNEQFF.

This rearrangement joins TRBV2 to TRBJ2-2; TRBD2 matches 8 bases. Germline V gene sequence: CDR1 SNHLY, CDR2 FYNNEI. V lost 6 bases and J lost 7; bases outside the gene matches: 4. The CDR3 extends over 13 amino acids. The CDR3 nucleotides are TGTGCCAGCAGCCGGGAGGGGATCGGGGAGCTGTTTTTT. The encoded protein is CASSREGIGELFF.

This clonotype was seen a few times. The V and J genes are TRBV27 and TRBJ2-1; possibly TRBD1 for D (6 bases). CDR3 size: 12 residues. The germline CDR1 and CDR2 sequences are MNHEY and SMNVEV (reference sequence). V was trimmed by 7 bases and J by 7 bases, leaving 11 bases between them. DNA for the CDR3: TGTGCCAGCATGGGGGCATGGAATGAGCAGTTCTTC. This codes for CASMGAWNEQFF.

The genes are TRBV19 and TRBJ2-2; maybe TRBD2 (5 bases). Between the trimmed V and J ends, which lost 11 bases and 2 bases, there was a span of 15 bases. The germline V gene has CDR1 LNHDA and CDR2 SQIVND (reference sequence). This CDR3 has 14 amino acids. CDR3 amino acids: CAAAGLANTGELFF. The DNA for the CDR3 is TGTGCCGCTGCCGGCCTAGCTAACACCGGGGAGCTGTTTTTT.

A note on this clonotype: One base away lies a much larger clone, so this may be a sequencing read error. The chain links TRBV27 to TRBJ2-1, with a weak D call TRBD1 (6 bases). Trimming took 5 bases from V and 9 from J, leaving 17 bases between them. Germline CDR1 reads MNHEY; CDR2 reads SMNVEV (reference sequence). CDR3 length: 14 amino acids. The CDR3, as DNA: TGTGCCAGCAGTCGGGGCAGGGGTGAGGGTGAGCAGTTCTTC. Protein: CASSRGRGEGEQFF.

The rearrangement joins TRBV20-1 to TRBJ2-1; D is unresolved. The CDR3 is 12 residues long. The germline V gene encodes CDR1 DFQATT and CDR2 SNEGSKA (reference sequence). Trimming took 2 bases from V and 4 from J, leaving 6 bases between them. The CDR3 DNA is TGCAGTGCTAGACCCGTATACAATGAGCAGTTCTTC. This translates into CSARPVYNEQFF.

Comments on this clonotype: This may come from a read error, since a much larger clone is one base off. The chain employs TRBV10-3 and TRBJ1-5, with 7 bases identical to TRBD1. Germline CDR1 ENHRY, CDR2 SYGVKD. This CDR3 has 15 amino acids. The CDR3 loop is CVISESGGSNQPQHF. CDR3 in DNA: TGTGTCATCAGTGAGTCAGGGGGAAGCAATCAGCCCCAGCATTTT.

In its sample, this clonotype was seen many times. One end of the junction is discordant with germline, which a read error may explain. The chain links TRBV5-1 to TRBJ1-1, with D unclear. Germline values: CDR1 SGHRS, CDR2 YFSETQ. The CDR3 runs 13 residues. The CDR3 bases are TGCGCCAGCAGCCAGGAACGAGACACTGAAGCTTCCTTT. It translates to CASSQERDTEASF.

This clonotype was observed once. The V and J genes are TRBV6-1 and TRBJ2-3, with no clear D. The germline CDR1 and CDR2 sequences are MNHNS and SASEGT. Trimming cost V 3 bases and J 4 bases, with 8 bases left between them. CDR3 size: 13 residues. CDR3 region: CASSEAPSDTQYF. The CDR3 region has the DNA TGTGCCAGCAGTGAGGCCCCGTCAGATACGCAGTATTTT.

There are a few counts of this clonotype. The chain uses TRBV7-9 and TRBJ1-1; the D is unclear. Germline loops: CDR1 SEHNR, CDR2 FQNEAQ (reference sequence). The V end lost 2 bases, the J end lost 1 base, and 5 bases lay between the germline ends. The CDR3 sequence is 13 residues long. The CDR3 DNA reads TGTGCCAGCAGCTTATGGGAGAACACTGAAGCTTTCTTT. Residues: CASSLWENTEAFF. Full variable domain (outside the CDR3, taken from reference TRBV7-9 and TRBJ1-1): DTGVSQNPRHKITKRGQNVTFRCDPISEHNRLYWYRQTLGQGPEFLTYFQNEAQLEKSRLLSDRFSAERPKGSFSTLEIQRTEQGDSAMYLCASSLWENTEAFFGQGTRLTVV.

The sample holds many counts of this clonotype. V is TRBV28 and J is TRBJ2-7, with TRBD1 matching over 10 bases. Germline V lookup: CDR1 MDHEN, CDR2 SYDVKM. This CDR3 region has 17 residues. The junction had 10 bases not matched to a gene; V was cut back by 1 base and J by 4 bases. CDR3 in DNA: TGTGCCAGCAGTTTATCTTCTCTTGGGGACAGGGGATACGAGCAGTACTTC. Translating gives CASSLSSLGDRGYEQYF.

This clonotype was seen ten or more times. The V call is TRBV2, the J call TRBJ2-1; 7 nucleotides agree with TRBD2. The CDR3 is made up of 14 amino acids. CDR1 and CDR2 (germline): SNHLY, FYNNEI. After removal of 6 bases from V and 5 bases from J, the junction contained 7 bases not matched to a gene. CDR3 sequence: CASSQGLPDNEQFF. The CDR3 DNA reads TGTGCCAGCAGCCAGGGACTACCAGACAATGAGCAGTTCTTC.

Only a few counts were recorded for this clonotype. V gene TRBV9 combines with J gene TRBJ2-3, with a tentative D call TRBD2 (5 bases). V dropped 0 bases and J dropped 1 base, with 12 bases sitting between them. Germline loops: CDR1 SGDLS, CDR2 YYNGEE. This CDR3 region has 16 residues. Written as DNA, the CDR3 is TGTGCCAGCAGCGTAGGAGGCAGCGGTGGCACAGATACGCAGTATTTT. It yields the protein CASSVGGSGGTDTQYF.

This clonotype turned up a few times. The CDR3 region is CATSPTGGWGNSNQPQHF. DNA of the CDR3: TGTGCCACCAGCCCAACAGGGGGCTGGGGAAATAGCAATCAGCCCCAGCATTTT. This rearrangement joins TRBV15 to TRBJ1-5, with 9 bases matching TRBD1. CDR3 length equals 18 residues. Germline V CDR1 and CDR2: LNHNV, YYDKDF (reference sequence). V gave up 5 bases and J gave up 0 bases; unmatched junction bases: 11.

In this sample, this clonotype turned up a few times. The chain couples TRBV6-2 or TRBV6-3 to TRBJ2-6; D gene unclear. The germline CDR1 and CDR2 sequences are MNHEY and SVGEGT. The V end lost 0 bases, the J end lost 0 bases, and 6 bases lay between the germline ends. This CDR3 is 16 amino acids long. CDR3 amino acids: CASSYSVNSGANVLTF. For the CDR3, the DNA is TGTGCCAGCAGTTACTCGGTCAACTCTGGGGCCAACGTCCTGACTTTC.

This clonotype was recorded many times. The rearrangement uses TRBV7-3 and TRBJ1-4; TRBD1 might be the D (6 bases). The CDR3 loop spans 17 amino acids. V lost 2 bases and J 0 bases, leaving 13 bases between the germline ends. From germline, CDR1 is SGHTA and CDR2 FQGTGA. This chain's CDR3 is CASSLPSQGTTNEKLFF. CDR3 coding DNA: TGTGCCAGCAGCTTACCTAGTCAGGGGACAACTAATGAAAAACTGTTTTTT.

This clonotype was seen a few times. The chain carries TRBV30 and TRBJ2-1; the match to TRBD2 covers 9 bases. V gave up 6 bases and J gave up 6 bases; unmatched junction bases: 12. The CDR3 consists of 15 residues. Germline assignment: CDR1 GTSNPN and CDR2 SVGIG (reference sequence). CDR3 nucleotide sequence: TGTGCCTGTGCTTATAGGATTAGCGGGAGCAATGAGCAGTTCTTC. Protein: CACAYRISGSNEQFF.